The 26 T cell receptor beta chains below were found in one sample sequenced in a study of breast tumors, draining lymph nodes, adjacent tissues. TCRdb reanalysed the multiplex PCR reads using MiXCR and keeps one entry per CDR3 protein. The data show approximately 200,000 distinct CDR3 sequences, roughly 31% seen once. Samples came from axillary lymph nodes draining the breast cancer. The sample comprised axillary lymph node tissue. These receptors were taken from a female donor with breast cancer. Some clones in this sample may be carry-over from other donors' samples.

Note on this clonotype: This may be a read error, as it is one base from a much larger clone. The chain uses TRBV20-1 and TRBJ2-1; no firm D call. Germline V gene sequence: CDR1 DFQATT, CDR2 SNEGSKA (reference sequence). The CDR3 has 14 residues. CDR3 amino acids: CSARVYGSYTEQFF. Here the CDR3 DNA reads TGCAGTGCTAGAGTCTACGGCTCCTACACTGAGCAGTTCTTC.

The rearrangement uses TRBV18 and TRBJ1-1, with 7 bases identical to TRBD1. V lost 3 bases to trimming and J lost 4 bases; unmatched junction nucleotides: 8. The germline CDR1 and CDR2 sequences are KGHSH and LQKENI. The CDR3 consists of 15 residues. The CDR3 protein is CASSPTTGLGTEAFF. DNA for the CDR3: TGTGCCAGCTCACCTACGACAGGGCTGGGCACTGAAGCTTTCTTT.

CDR3 DNA: TGTGCCAGCACCCGGGGACTAGCGGGAGGCAATGAGCAGTTCTTC. Protein: CASTRGLAGGNEQFF. The chain links TRBV25-1 to TRBJ2-1, with 15 positions matching TRBD2. Germline-derived CDR1 and CDR2 are MGHDK and SYGVNS. The J segment lost 6 bases and the V segment lost 7 bases, leaving 4 bases of the junction unmatched. This CDR3 spans 15 amino acids.

In this sample, this clonotype turned up a few times. This sequence joins TRBV27 and TRBJ2-5; 13 bases match TRBD2. Germline-derived CDR1 and CDR2 are MNHEY and SMNVEV (reference sequence). The CDR3 extends over 17 amino acids. The J segment lost 5 bases and the V segment lost 5 bases, leaving 11 bases of the junction unmatched. The CDR3 coding sequence is TGTGCCAGCAGTACTAAACTAGCGGGAGGGCCGCGGGAGACCCAGTACTTC. This codes for CASSTKLAGGPRETQYF.

This clonotype was counted only a few times. This may stem from a read error, because a much larger clone lies one nucleotide away. J is TRBJ2-5 and V is TRBV9; 10 positions match TRBD2. The CDR3 length is 17 residues. CDR1 is SGDLS, CDR2 YYNGEE, per germline. CDR3 nucleotide sequence: TGTGCCAGCAGCGTAGGCACTAGCGGGAAAGTCCAAGCGACCCAGTACTTC. It is translated as CASSVGTSGKVQATQYF.

The table lists this clonotype with many counts. The chain joins TRBV20-1 to TRBJ2-1, with no clear D. Germline V CDR1 and CDR2: DFQATT, SNEGSKA (reference sequence). The CDR3 has 11 amino acids. Trimming left V 6 bases short and J 13 bases short, with 16 bases between. The CDR3 loop is CSATGPASQFF. As DNA, the CDR3 is TGCAGTGCCACGGGCCCCGCGAGCCAGTTCTTC.

This clonotype was seen repeatedly, ten times or more. This chain uses TRBV9 with TRBJ2-5, with TRBD2 identical over 11 bases. With 0 bases clipped from V and 5 bases from J, the junction kept 3 bases outside the gene matches. CDR3 length: 15 amino acids. The germline gives CDR1 SGDLS, CDR2 YYNGEE. CDR3 in DNA: TGTGCCAGCAGCGTAGGTAGCGGGGGGGAGGAGACCCAGTACTTC. Translated: CASSVGSGGEETQYF.

This clonotype was observed many times. The genes are TRBV20-1 and TRBJ1-5; no reliable D call. V dropped 3 bases and J dropped 5 bases, with 11 bases sitting between them. This CDR3 has 13 amino acids. CDR1 and CDR2 (germline): DFQATT, SNEGSKA (reference sequence). CDR3 residues: CSARVGRDQPQHF. CDR3 in DNA: TGCAGTGCTAGGGTGGGGAGGGATCAGCCCCAGCATTTT.

On this clonotype itself: Its ends do not fully match the called genes, so a read error is possible. V usage is TRBV24-1 and J usage is TRBJ2-2; D might be TRBD1 or TRBD2, each matching 5 bases. The CDR3 has 18 residues. The germline V gene has CDR1 KGHDR and CDR2 SFDVKD. The CDR3 region is CATSERGQTSAPAGELFF. In DNA, the CDR3 is TGTGCCACCAGTGAACGCGGACAAACCTCAGCCCCGGCCGGGGAGCTATTTTTT.

J is TRBJ2-5 and V is TRBV12-3 or TRBV12-4; D is unclear. V shed 4 bases and J shed 2 bases, with 17 bases lying between them. This CDR3 is built from 16 residues. The chain's CDR3 is CASSSWGRVDQETQYF. CDR3 sequence (DNA): TGTGCCAGCAGTTCCTGGGGTAGGGTTGATCAAGAGACCCAGTACTTC.

This clonotype was picked up many times. The gene calls are TRBV29-1 and TRBJ1-4; maybe TRBD1 (6 bases). Between the trimmed V and J ends, which lost 7 bases and 0 bases, there was a span of 12 bases. There are 14 residues in the CDR3. Looked up from germline, CDR1 is SQVTM and CDR2 is ANQGSEA. As DNA, the CDR3 is TGCAGCGCCCTCGGGGGCGCAACTAATGAAAAACTGTTTTTT. Translated: CSALGGATNEKLFF.

At least ten counts were recorded for this clonotype. The chain carries TRBV28 and TRBJ2-7; 15 bases are a match to TRBD2. Germline CDR1 MDHEN, CDR2 SYDVKM. The CDR3 is 16 amino acids. V was clipped by 4 bases and J by 6 bases; unmatched bases: 7. CDR3 DNA sequence: TGTGCCAGCAGTTCGGGACTAGCGGGAGGTGCCAGCGAGCAGTACTTC. Residues: CASSSGLAGGASEQYF.

V is TRBV27 and J is TRBJ2-2, with unresolved D. The CDR3 consists of 15 residues. Trimming took off 1 base at V and 6 bases at J, with 12 bases between the two ends. Germline CDR1 and CDR2: MNHEY and SMNVEV (reference sequence). Here the CDR3 DNA reads TGTGCCAGCAGTTTATGGACCCGGTGCGCCGGGGAGCTGTTTTTT. This encodes CASSLWTRCAGELFF.

The sample holds many counts of this clonotype. The CDR3: CSAPRDSQETQYF. The DNA of the CDR3 is TGCAGTGCTCCCCGGGACAGCCAAGAGACCCAGTACTTC. The chain employs TRBV20-1 and TRBJ2-5; 7 bases are a match to TRBD1. CDR1 is DFQATT and CDR2 is SNEGSKA in the germline V gene (reference sequence). V lost 5 bases and J lost 1; bases outside the gene matches: 4. The CDR3 extends over 13 amino acids.

This clonotype was observed a few times. This may be a read error, as it is one base from a much larger clone. The V call is TRBV7-9, the J call TRBJ2-7; D is ambiguous. The CDR3 spans 11 residues. Germline lookup yields CDR1 SEHNR and CDR2 FQNEAQ (reference sequence). Written as DNA, the CDR3 is TGTGCCAGCAGACAAGGAGAAGAGCGGTACTTC. Amino acid sequence: CASRQGEERYF.

This clonotype has a handful of counts. This may arise from a read error, as a much more abundant clone is one base away. The chain carries TRBV5-6 and TRBJ2-1; the D gene is possibly TRBD2 (6 bases). The length of the CDR3 is 15 residues. Germline CDR1 and CDR2: SGHDT and YYEEEE. The CDR3 DNA sequence: TGTGTCAGCAGCTACCTAGCGACCCGATACAATGAGCAGTTCTTC. Its protein product is CVSSYLATRYNEQFF.

This clonotype was detected ten times or more. This sequence joins TRBV11-2 and TRBJ2-5, with a possible D match to TRBD1 (6 bases). CDR3 length equals 13 residues. CDR1 and CDR2 from the germline V gene are SGHAT and FQNNGV. CDR3 protein: CASSGASQETQYF. In DNA form, the CDR3 reads TGTGCGAGCTCAGGGGCTAGCCAAGAGACCCAGTACTTC. Complete variable domain (other parts from reference TRBV11-2 and TRBJ2-5): EAGVAQSPRYKIIEKRQSVAFWCNPISGHATLYWYQQILGQGPKLLIQFQNNGVVDDSQLPKDRFSAERLKGVDSTLKIQPAKLEDSAVYLCASSGASQETQYFGPGTRLLVL.

This clonotype occurred a few times. A read error is possible here, since a much larger clone lies one base away. This chain connects TRBV20-1 to TRBJ2-5, with a tentative D call TRBD2 (7 bases). CDR3 length equals 16 residues. Trimming shortened V by 3 bases and J by 3 bases, and 20 bases separated the two germline ends. Germline V CDR1 and CDR2: DFQATT, SNEGSKA (reference sequence). Written as DNA, the CDR3 is TGCAGTGCTAGTGGGGGGGGAGGGGGGACGGAAGAGACCCAGTACTTC. It specifies CSASGGGGGTEETQYF.

The chain links TRBV5-1 to TRBJ2-6; 9 positions match TRBD2. Trimming removed 0 bases from V and 10 bases from J; junction bases left unmatched: 5. Per the germline V gene, CDR1 is SGHRS and CDR2 is YFSETQ. This CDR3 is built from 15 residues. The CDR3 reads CASSLASGVENVLTF. For the CDR3, the DNA is TGCGCCAGCAGCTTGGCTAGCGGGGTTGAAAACGTCCTGACTTTC.

This clonotype was detected many times. The gene calls are TRBV6-5 and TRBJ1-2; D possibly corresponds to TRBD1 (5 bases). Germline CDR1 MNHEY, CDR2 SVGAGI. The CDR3 consists of 13 residues. Trimming pared 2 bases from V and 2 bases from J, leaving 6 bases between. The CDR3 reads CASSYGGNYGYTF. CDR3 DNA sequence: TGTGCCAGCAGTTACGGGGGGAACTATGGCTACACCTTC.

This clonotype has at least ten counts. The CDR3 nucleotides are TGCAGTGCTAGAGCCGGGACAGCCGGGGAGCTGTTTTTT. Its protein product is CSARAGTAGELFF. The genes are TRBV20-1 and TRBJ2-2; 7 bases fit TRBD1. From germline, CDR1 is DFQATT and CDR2 SNEGSKA (reference sequence). The CDR3 covers 13 residues. V shed 1 base and J 6 bases; nucleotides not matched to a gene: 2.

This clonotype was detected many times. This rearrangement joins TRBV9 to TRBJ2-5, with D uncertain. Germline CDR1 and CDR2: SGDLS and YYNGEE. The V end lost 0 bases, the J end lost 8 bases, and 11 bases lay between the germline ends. The length of the CDR3 is 13 residues. The CDR3 reads CASSVDLVGTQYF. Here the CDR3 DNA reads TGTGCCAGCAGCGTAGACTTGGTGGGTACCCAGTACTTC.

This clonotype was observed many times. V is TRBV5-8 and J is TRBJ1-2, with 7 bases fitting TRBD1. V shed 4 bases and J 3 bases; nucleotides not matched to a gene: 6. The CDR3 covers 14 residues. The germline V gene encodes CDR1 SGHTS and CDR2 YDEGEE. The chain's CDR3 is CASSPTGQYYGYTF. Here the CDR3 DNA reads TGTGCCAGCAGCCCAACGGGACAGTACTATGGCTACACCTTC.

To note about this clonotype: Possible read error: a much larger clone is one base away. The rearrangement uses TRBV11-3 and TRBJ2-1, with 9 nucleotides matching TRBD2. Germline V gives CDR1 SGHNT, CDR2 YENEEA. The CDR3 length is 18 residues. The CDR3 sequence is CASSSSGSARGGPEEQSF. The CDR3, as DNA: TGTGCCAGCAGCTCTAGTGGATCGGCGCGGGGGGGTCCCGAAGAGCAGTCCTTC.

The sample holds many counts of this clonotype. This chain joins TRBV11-1 and TRBJ2-5, with TRBD2 identical over 7 bases. The germline gives CDR1 SGHAT, CDR2 FQDESV (reference sequence). The J segment lost 4 bases and the V segment lost 5 bases, leaving 16 bases of the junction unmatched. The CDR3 has 17 amino acids. In nucleotides, the CDR3 is TGTGCCAGCAGCCCCGCTGCCCCGGGGGGATTAGGAGAGACCCAGTACTTC. Its protein product is CASSPAAPGGLGETQYF. Variable domain in full (rest from reference TRBV11-1 and TRBJ2-5): EAEVAQSPRYKITEKSQAVAFWCDPISGHATLYWYRQILGQGPELLVQFQDESVVDDSQLPKDRFSAERLKGVDSTLKIQPAELGDSAMYLCASSPAAPGGLGETQYFGPGTRLLVL.

The V call is TRBV6-6, the J call TRBJ1-6, with TRBD1 matching over 8 bases. Germline assignment: CDR1 MNHNY and CDR2 SVGAGI (reference sequence). The CDR3 is made up of 14 amino acids. Trimming at V came to 11 bases and at J to 6 bases, leaving 9 bases not matched to a gene. The CDR3 is CACTLDRVNSPLHF. CDR3 coding DNA: TGTGCCTGCACCCTGGACAGGGTTAATTCACCCCTCCACTTT.